This T cell receptor (beta chain) was captured in a study of cytomegalovirus exposure and HLA in healthy donors. Study in general: In a previous analysis, some 120 million unique TCR beta sequences were found from 150 million to 200 million T cells.

PCR used 60 Vbeta primers and 13 Jbeta primers. In the study's own analysis: Later work found approximately 87 million unique TCR beta chains, with approximately 12 million shared. Assay used: immunoSEQ multiplex PCR; TCRdb lists only in-frame clones, some missing. That table is the source of V, J and clone size, and D and trimming were worked out from the DNA. The sample consists of approximately 150,000 clones, roughly 86% of them appearing once. This CDR3 comprises 13 residues. Germline V lookup: CDR1 LNHDA, CDR2 SQIVND (reference sequence). Deletions cut 2 bases from V and 5 bases from J, with 9 bases between. There were likely unrecorded immune exposures, though donors were nominally healthy when sampled.

Sequencing was performed on PBMCs. V is TRBV19 and J is TRBJ1-1; a weak D match, TRBD1 (5 bases). This clonotype was sampled from a woman aged 35 to 49 in good health and CMV-seronegative. The CDR3, as DNA: TGTGCCAGTAGTATAAACGGGGGAACTGAAGCTTTCTTT. This sequence encodes CASSINGGTEAFF.